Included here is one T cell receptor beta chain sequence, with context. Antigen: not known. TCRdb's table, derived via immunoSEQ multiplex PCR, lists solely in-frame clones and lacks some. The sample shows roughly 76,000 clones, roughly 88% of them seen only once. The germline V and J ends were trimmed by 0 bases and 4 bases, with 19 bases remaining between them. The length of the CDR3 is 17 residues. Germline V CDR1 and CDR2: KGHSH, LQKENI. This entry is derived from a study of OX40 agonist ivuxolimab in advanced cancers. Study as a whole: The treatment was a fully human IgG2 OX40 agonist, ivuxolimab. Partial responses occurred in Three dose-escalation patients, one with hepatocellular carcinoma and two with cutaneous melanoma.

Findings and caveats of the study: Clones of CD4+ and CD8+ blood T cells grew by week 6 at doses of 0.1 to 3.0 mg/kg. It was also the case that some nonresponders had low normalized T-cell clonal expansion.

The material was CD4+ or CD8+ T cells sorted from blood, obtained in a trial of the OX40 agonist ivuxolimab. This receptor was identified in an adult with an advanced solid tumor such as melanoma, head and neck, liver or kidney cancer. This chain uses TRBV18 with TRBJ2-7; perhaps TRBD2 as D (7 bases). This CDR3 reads CASSPPRGGRVVYEQYF. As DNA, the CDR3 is TGTGCCAGCTCACCACCGAGGGGGGGCAGGGTAGTATACGAGCAGTACTTC. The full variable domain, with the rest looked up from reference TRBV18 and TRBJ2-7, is NAGVMQNPRHLVRRRGQEARLRCSPMKGHSHVYWYRQLPEEGLKFMVYLQKENIIDESGMPKERFSAEFPKEGPSILRIQQVVRGDSAAYFCASSPPRGGRVVYEQYFGPGTRLTVT.